The 14 T cell receptor beta chains in this list originate from one sample, sequenced in a study of vaccination and CD4 T cells after COVID-19. Cultured CD4+ T-cell DNA underwent Oncomine TCR Beta short-read sequencing. TCRdb called the PCR reads again in MiXCR, with one record for every CDR3 protein. The sample lists 15,000 to 20,000 distinct CDR3 sequences, roughly 49% occurring once. The antigens these receptors bind are not known. Time point noted: late sampling 161 to 241 days after vaccination in a few convalescent patients. The treatment here: roughly 11-day PBMC culture with coronavirus spike peptide pools or control peptides (ViraFEST assay). The sequencing here drew on CD4+ T cells from blood, cultured in vitro, taken about 7 months after SARS-CoV-2 vaccination. These receptors originate from a human donor who had recovered from COVID-19.

The V gene is TRBV2, the J gene TRBJ1-5; D remains ambiguous. Looked up from germline, CDR1 is SNHLY and CDR2 is FYNNEI. Trimming left V 4 bases short and J 4 bases short, with 14 bases between. This CDR3 is 15 amino acids long. CDR3 nucleotides: TGTGCCAGCAGTGTAGGCCAGGTCGAAAATCAGCCCCAGCATTTT. Translation: CASSVGQVENQPQHF.

The V gene is TRBV6-5, the J gene TRBJ1-5; D gene uncertain. Trimming removed 0 bases from V and 0 bases from J, with 15 bases in between. CDR3 length: 18 residues. Per germline, CDR1 MNHEY and CDR2 SVGAGI. The CDR3 here is CASSYSERVSYSNQPQHF. The DNA for the CDR3 is TGTGCCAGCAGTTACTCGGAGAGGGTCTCTTATAGCAATCAGCCCCAGCATTTT.

The table lists this clonotype with a few counts. The chain combines TRBV6-5 with TRBJ2-5, with no clear D. Germline V gives CDR1 MNHEY, CDR2 SVGAGI. The CDR3 consists of 13 residues. Trimming removed 0 bases from V and 2 bases from J, with 4 bases in between. CDR3: CASSYSVQETQYF. CDR3 bases: TGTGCCAGCAGTTACTCTGTTCAAGAGACCCAGTACTTC.

The J gene is TRBJ1-1, the V gene TRBV7-2; D call uncertain. CDR3 size: 13 residues. Germline CDR1 reads SGHTA; CDR2 reads FQGNSA. V lost 5 bases to trimming and J lost 4 bases, with 11 bases between them. The CDR3 nucleotides read TGTGCCAGCAGCGCGAACAGTGGCACTGAAGCTTTCTTT. It yields the protein CASSANSGTEAFF. Looking up the rest from reference TRBV7-2 and TRBJ1-1 gives the full variable domain: GAGVSQSPSNKVTEKGKDVELRCDPISGHTALYWYRQSLGQGLEFLIYFQGNSAPDKSGLPSDRFSAERTGGSVSTLTIQRTQQEDSAVYLCASSANSGTEAFFGQGTRLTVV.

This clonotype was detected only a few times. The chain joins TRBV5-4 to TRBJ1-1; D call uncertain. Trimming shortened V by 3 bases and J by 3 bases, and 9 bases separated the two germline ends. CDR1 is SGHNT, CDR2 YYREEE, per germline (reference sequence). CDR3 size: 13 residues. The CDR3: CASSSPGDTEAFF. DNA of the CDR3: TGTGCCAGCAGCTCCCCCGGGGACACTGAAGCTTTCTTT.

V is TRBV6-1 and J is TRBJ2-7; 8 bases align to TRBD2. CDR1 and CDR2 (germline): MNHNS, SASEGT. The V segment lost 6 bases and the J segment 5 bases; nucleotides outside the gene matches: 6. The CDR3 sequence is 13 residues long. The CDR3 here is CASRPGLAHEQYF. The CDR3 region has the DNA TGTGCCAGCAGACCCGGACTAGCTCACGAGCAGTACTTC.

V and J are TRBV24-1 and TRBJ1-5; D not resolved. Per the germline V gene, CDR1 is KGHDR and CDR2 is SFDVKD. V was clipped by 9 bases and J by 2 bases, with 10 bases between them. The CDR3 totals 13 residues. This CDR3 is CATAGYGNQPQHF. The DNA for the CDR3 is TGTGCCACCGCGGGATATGGCAATCAGCCCCAGCATTTT.

This clonotype was detected once. The CDR3 loop is CASSSPGLAGGLRSYNEQFF. CDR3 sequence (DNA): TGTGCCAGCAGCTCGCCGGGACTAGCGGGAGGACTTAGGTCCTACAATGAGCAGTTCTTC. The genes are TRBV11-3 and TRBJ2-1; 15 bases line up with TRBD2. The CDR3 consists of 20 residues. Germline assignment: CDR1 SGHNT and CDR2 YENEEA. With 4 bases clipped from V and 1 base from J, the junction kept 11 bases outside the gene matches.

This chain joins TRBV6-2 or TRBV6-3 and TRBJ2-7, with a weak D call TRBD2 (6 bases). Germline V CDR1 and CDR2: MNHEY, SVGEGT. The CDR3 covers 15 residues. V was clipped by 5 bases and J by 2 bases, with 16 bases between them. CDR3 sequence: CASSTGRTITYEQYF. The CDR3 DNA follows: TGTGCCAGCAGTACCGGACGGACTATAACCTACGAGCAGTACTTC.

This clonotype was observed a few times. CDR3: CSAAGTGSNGELFF. The CDR3, as DNA: TGCAGTGCTGCCGGGACAGGGAGTAACGGGGAGCTGTTTTTT. The V call is TRBV20-1, the J call TRBJ2-2, with 9 positions matching TRBD1. Per germline, CDR1 DFQATT and CDR2 SNEGSKA (reference sequence). V lost 5 bases, J lost 7 bases, and 8 bases stayed unmatched. CDR3 size: 14 residues.

This clonotype is medium-sized within its sample. The junction does not match germline at one end; this may be a read error. The CDR3 spells CATSRDTRSTYHF. The CDR3, as DNA: TGTGCCACCAGCAGAGATACAAGGAGCACCTATCATTTT. The gene calls are TRBV15 and TRBJ1-4; no clear D gene. The CDR3 sequence is 13 residues long. Germline V gene sequence: CDR1 LNHNV, CDR2 YYDKDF (reference sequence).

The chain has TRBV2 and TRBJ2-7; TRBD2 aligns across 7 bases. The V gene's germline CDR1 is SNHLY and CDR2 FYNNEI. V was pared by 2 bases and J by 1 base, with 14 bases of the junction left unmatched. This CDR3 region has 18 residues. CDR3 loop: CASSEPNPGLPDSYEQYF. For the CDR3, the DNA is TGTGCCAGCAGTGAACCCAACCCGGGACTACCTGATTCCTACGAGCAGTACTTC.

This clonotype was observed a few times. The chain is built from TRBV20-1 and TRBJ2-5, with a possible D match to TRBD2 (7 bases). V was pared by 1 base and J by 1 base, with 10 bases between. Germline V lookup: CDR1 DFQATT, CDR2 SNEGSKA (reference sequence). The CDR3 has 14 amino acids. The CDR3 DNA follows: TGCAGTGCTAGAGCTGGGGGGGCCCAAGAGACCCAGTACTTC. Translating it yields CSARAGGAQETQYF.

The gene calls are TRBV4-2 and TRBJ1-2; possibly TRBD1 for D (6 bases). V lost 2 bases and J 13 bases, leaving 23 bases between the germline ends. Germline V gene lookup returns CDR1 LGHNA and CDR2 YNFKEQ. The CDR3 totals 15 residues. The CDR3 DNA follows: TGTGCCAGCAGCCAAAGACCGGGACACGGCGGTGGGTTCACCTTC. Protein sequence: CASSQRPGHGGGFTF.